This is a list of T cell receptor beta chains from one sample in a study of T cell responses to AZD1222 COVID-19 vaccine. TCRdb keeps only in-frame clones here, not all; method: immunoSEQ multiplex PCR. The table has some 150,000 clones, roughly nine tenths seen once. Sequencing used peripheral blood, obtained on day 0 of AZD1222 vaccination. The receptors shown here come from an adult in good health. CDR3s include the opening cysteine and the closing phenylalanine or tryptophan. A D gene is named only where the DNA matches it firmly. Rows give clone size only sometimes, using once, few, many, or a class for an expanded clone.

abundance: -; j_gene: TRBJ1-1; v_gene: TRBV6-4; d_gene: -; CDR3aa: CASSDRADTEAFF; CDR3nt: TGTGCCAGCAGTGACAGGGCCGACACTGAAGCTTTCTTT
abundance: -; j_gene: TRBJ2-7; v_gene: TRBV5-1; d_gene: -; CDR3aa: CASSFQRTYEQYF; CDR3nt: TGCGCCAGCAGCTTTCAGAGGACCTACGAGCAGTACTTC
abundance: once; j_gene: TRBJ1-1; v_gene: TRBV6-5; d_gene: -; CDR3aa: CASSRLDMNTEAFF; CDR3nt: TGTGCCAGCAGTCGTCTAGATATGAACACTGAAGCTTTCTTT
abundance: -; j_gene: TRBJ2-7; v_gene: TRBV11-2; d_gene: -; CDR3aa: CASSLEAGELRPHEQYF; CDR3nt: TGTGCCAGCAGCTTAGAAGCGGGTGAGCTCAGACCTCACGAGCAGTACTTC
abundance: -; j_gene: TRBJ2-2; v_gene: TRBV18; d_gene: TRBD1; CDR3aa: CASSHTGTVYTGELFF; CDR3nt: TGTGCCAGCTCACATACCGGGACAGTGTACACCGGGGAGCTGTTTTTT
abundance: -; j_gene: TRBJ2-3; v_gene: TRBV19; d_gene: TRBD2; CDR3aa: CASSPGGDPTDTQYF; CDR3nt: TGTGCCAGTAGTCCCGGGGGGGACCCCACAGATACGCAGTATTTT
abundance: -; j_gene: TRBJ2-2; v_gene: TRBV27; d_gene: TRBD2; CDR3aa: CASSLYGLAGGGTGELFF; CDR3nt: TGTGCCAGCAGTTTATATGGACTAGCGGGAGGTGGGACCGGGGAGCTGTTTTTT
abundance: -; j_gene: TRBJ2-1; v_gene: TRBV24-1; d_gene: -; CDR3aa: CATGGVGLYNEQFF; CDR3nt: TGTGCCACTGGAGGGGTAGGCCTATACAATGAGCAGTTCTTC
abundance: once; j_gene: TRBJ2-1; v_gene: TRBV7-2; d_gene: -; CDR3aa: CASSLSPSSYNEQFF; CDR3nt: TGTGCCAGCAGCTTATCACCAAGCTCCTACAATGAGCAGTTCTTC
abundance: -; j_gene: TRBJ2-7; v_gene: TRBV7-2; d_gene: -; CDR3aa: CASSDRAGDEQYF; CDR3nt: TGTGCCAGCAGTGACAGGGCGGGGGACGAGCAGTACTTC
abundance: -; j_gene: TRBJ2-5; v_gene: TRBV2; d_gene: TRBD1; CDR3aa: CASSATGGGKTQYF; CDR3nt: TGTGCCAGCAGTGCAACAGGGGGAGGAAAGACCCAGTACTTC
abundance: once; j_gene: TRBJ1-4; v_gene: TRBV4-1; d_gene: -; CDR3aa: CASSQVERQNEKLFF; CDR3nt: TGCGCCAGCAGCCAAGTAGAACGGCAGAATGAAAAACTGTTTTTT
abundance: few; j_gene: TRBJ1-1; v_gene: TRBV5-6; d_gene: TRBD1; CDR3aa: CASSLGGQGGWKNTEAFF; CDR3nt: TGTGCCAGCAGCTTGGGCGGACAGGGAGGATGGAAGAACACTGAAGCTTTCTTT
abundance: -; j_gene: TRBJ2-7; v_gene: TRBV18; d_gene: -; CDR3aa: CASSPGREEQYF; CDR3nt: TGTGCCAGCTCACCCGGACGTGAAGAGCAGTACTTC
abundance: -; j_gene: TRBJ1-1; v_gene: TRBV2; d_gene: -; CDR3aa: CASSGFLGGGAEAFF; CDR3nt: TGTGCCAGCAGTGGGTTCTTGGGGGGGGGAGCTGAAGCTTTCTTT
abundance: -; j_gene: TRBJ1-4; v_gene: TRBV21-1; d_gene: -; CDR3aa: CASKGATNEKLFF; CDR3nt: TGTGCCAGCAAGGGGGCAACTAATGAAAAACTGTTTTTT
abundance: -; j_gene: TRBJ1-2; v_gene: TRBV9; d_gene: -; CDR3aa: CASSSADYGYTF; CDR3nt: TGTGCCAGCAGCTCCGCAGACTATGGCTACACCTTC
abundance: -; j_gene: TRBJ1-6; v_gene: TRBV5-1; d_gene: -; CDR3aa: CASSLAPQGYNSPLHF; CDR3nt: TGCGCCAGCAGCCTGGCACCCCAGGGGTATAATTCACCCCTCCACTTT
abundance: -; j_gene: TRBJ2-5; v_gene: TRBV3-1/TRBV3-2; d_gene: TRBD2; CDR3aa: CASSQHSTSGSETQYF; CDR3nt: TGTGCCAGCAGCCAACATTCGACTAGCGGGAGTGAGACCCAGTACTTC
abundance: -; j_gene: TRBJ1-1; v_gene: TRBV11-2; d_gene: -; CDR3aa: CASSQGTLPYYTEAFF; CDR3nt: TGTGCCAGCAGCCAAGGCACGCTCCCTTATTACACTGAAGCTTTCTTT
abundance: -; j_gene: TRBJ2-2; v_gene: TRBV19; d_gene: -; CDR3aa: CASNPRRGLHTGELFF; CDR3nt: TGTGCCAGTAACCCTCGCCGGGGGCTACACACCGGGGAGCTGTTTTTT
abundance: once; j_gene: TRBJ1-1; v_gene: TRBV19; d_gene: TRBD1; CDR3aa: CASSILKTGGFTEAFF; CDR3nt: TGTGCCAGTAGTATACTAAAGACAGGGGGCTTCACTGAAGCTTTCTTT
abundance: -; j_gene: TRBJ1-1; v_gene: TRBV23-1; d_gene: -; CDR3aa: CASRPNRSGDTEAFF; CDR3nt: TGCGCCAGCAGACCCAACCGGAGTGGGGACACTGAAGCTTTCTTT
abundance: -; j_gene: TRBJ1-2; v_gene: TRBV5-1; d_gene: -; CDR3aa: CASSPRSGGYGYTF; CDR3nt: TGCGCCAGCAGCCCTAGGTCGGGGGGATATGGCTACACCTTC
abundance: -; j_gene: TRBJ2-7; v_gene: TRBV7-8; d_gene: TRBD1; CDR3aa: CASSYPGQGSYEQYF; CDR3nt: TGTGCCAGCAGCTACCCGGGACAGGGCTCCTACGAGCAGTACTTC
abundance: -; j_gene: TRBJ1-2; v_gene: TRBV19; d_gene: -; CDR3aa: CASSSRTLNYGYTF; CDR3nt: TGTGCCAGTAGCTCCAGGACCCTTAACTATGGCTACACCTTC
abundance: -; j_gene: TRBJ2-7; v_gene: TRBV21-1; d_gene: -; CDR3aa: CASTMPRVHTYEQYF; CDR3nt: TGTGCCAGCACCATGCCGCGGGTACACACCTACGAGCAGTACTTC
abundance: -; j_gene: TRBJ2-2; v_gene: TRBV7-9; d_gene: -; CDR3aa: CASSLEIHRETGELFF; CDR3nt: TGTGCCAGCAGCTTAGAAATCCACAGGGAAACCGGGGAGCTGTTTTTT
abundance: -; j_gene: TRBJ2-3; v_gene: TRBV7-2; d_gene: TRBD2; CDR3aa: CASRPPSGGGDTQYF; CDR3nt: TGTGCCAGCAGACCTCCTAGCGGGGGTGGGGATACGCAGTATTTT
abundance: -; j_gene: TRBJ1-2; v_gene: TRBV6-5; d_gene: TRBD1; CDR3aa: CASSPVRDRRDGYTF; CDR3nt: TGTGCCAGCAGTCCCGTCCGGGACAGGAGAGATGGCTACACCTTC
abundance: -; j_gene: TRBJ2-4; v_gene: TRBV28; d_gene: -; CDR3aa: CASSSTAAQKGNIQYF; CDR3nt: TGTGCCAGCAGTTCGACAGCGGCCCAAAAGGGGAACATTCAGTACTTC
abundance: -; j_gene: TRBJ1-2; v_gene: TRBV13; d_gene: TRBD1; CDR3aa: CASSQTGRYGYTF; CDR3nt: TGTGCCAGCAGCCAGACAGGGAGGTATGGCTACACCTTC
abundance: -; j_gene: TRBJ2-7; v_gene: TRBV19; d_gene: TRBD1; CDR3aa: CASSTDRGPSEQYF; CDR3nt: TGTGCCAGTAGTACCGACAGGGGGCCTAGCGAGCAGTACTTC
abundance: -; j_gene: TRBJ2-2; v_gene: TRBV7-2; d_gene: -; CDR3aa: CASSLLENTGELFF; CDR3nt: TGTGCCAGCAGCTTATTGGAGAACACCGGGGAGCTGTTTTTT
abundance: -; j_gene: TRBJ1-1; v_gene: TRBV19; d_gene: TRBD1; CDR3aa: CASSIVTGGAFF; CDR3nt: TGTGCCAGTAGTATAGTCACAGGGGGAGCTTTCTTT
abundance: -; j_gene: TRBJ1-1; v_gene: TRBV7-2; d_gene: -; CDR3aa: CASSLTPGPTAEAFF; CDR3nt: TGTGCCAGCAGCTTAACTCCGGGTCCGACAGCCGAAGCTTTCTTT
abundance: -; j_gene: TRBJ1-5; v_gene: TRBV5-5; d_gene: -; CDR3aa: CASSRDPSQPQHF; CDR3nt: TGTGCCAGCAGCAGGGACCCCAGTCAGCCCCAGCATTTT
abundance: -; j_gene: TRBJ2-6; v_gene: TRBV5-1; d_gene: TRBD2; CDR3aa: CASRQGGRRSGANVLTF; CDR3nt: TGCGCCAGCAGACAAGGCGGGAGGAGATCTGGGGCCAACGTCCTGACTTTC
abundance: -; j_gene: TRBJ2-2; v_gene: TRBV11-2; d_gene: -; CDR3aa: CASSFWDITNTGELFF; CDR3nt: TGTGCCAGCAGCTTCTGGGACATCACGAACACCGGGGAGCTGTTTTTT
abundance: -; j_gene: TRBJ1-1; v_gene: TRBV5-1; d_gene: -; CDR3aa: CASSLGLGGHTEAFF; CDR3nt: TGCGCCAGCAGCTTGGGGTTAGGGGGACACACTGAAGCTTTCTTT
abundance: few; j_gene: TRBJ2-3; v_gene: TRBV4-1; d_gene: TRBD1; CDR3aa: CASSLTPGQGADTQYF; CDR3nt: TGCGCCAGCAGCCTAACCCCAGGACAGGGGGCCGATACGCAGTATTTT
abundance: -; j_gene: TRBJ1-5; v_gene: TRBV28; d_gene: -; CDR3aa: CASRVNSNQPQHF; CDR3nt: TGTGCCAGTCGGGTTAATAGCAATCAGCCCCAGCATTTT
abundance: once; j_gene: TRBJ1-1; v_gene: TRBV6-5; d_gene: -; CDR3aa: CASSYSTGGLRPEAFF; CDR3nt: TGTGCCAGCAGTTACTCGACGGGGGGTTTGAGGCCTGAAGCTTTCTTT
abundance: -; j_gene: TRBJ2-7; v_gene: TRBV9; d_gene: -; CDR3aa: CASSPRDTSSYEQYF; CDR3nt: TGTGCCAGCAGCCCTCGGGACACGAGCTCCTACGAGCAGTACTTC
abundance: -; j_gene: TRBJ2-7; v_gene: TRBV20-1; d_gene: -; CDR3aa: CSARGGYEQYF; CDR3nt: TGCAGTGCTAGAGGAGGCTACGAGCAGTACTTC
abundance: -; j_gene: TRBJ2-3; v_gene: TRBV18; d_gene: -; CDR3aa: CASSPVVDTQYF; CDR3nt: TGTGCCAGCTCACCAGTAGTTGATACGCAGTATTTT
abundance: -; j_gene: TRBJ1-2; v_gene: TRBV7-3; d_gene: TRBD1; CDR3aa: CASSQGQGYGYTF; CDR3nt: TGTGCCAGCAGCCAGGGACAGGGGTATGGCTACACCTTC
abundance: -; j_gene: TRBJ1-4; v_gene: TRBV7-2; d_gene: -; CDR3aa: CASSPGALREKLFF; CDR3nt: TGTGCCAGCAGCCCCGGGGCCCTTAGGGAAAAACTGTTTTTT
abundance: -; j_gene: TRBJ1-5; v_gene: TRBV4-1; d_gene: -; CDR3aa: CASSQEGDTHSNQPQHF; CDR3nt: TGCGCCAGCAGCCAAGAAGGGGACACCCATAGCAATCAGCCCCAGCATTTT
abundance: -; j_gene: TRBJ2-1; v_gene: TRBV2; d_gene: -; CDR3aa: CASTADGRLASEQFF; CDR3nt: TGTGCCAGCACCGCTGATGGCAGATTGGCGAGTGAGCAGTTCTTC
abundance: -; j_gene: TRBJ2-1; v_gene: TRBV5-1; d_gene: TRBD1; CDR3aa: CASSLAGGRHEQFF; CDR3nt: TGCGCCAGCAGCTTGGCAGGGGGTAGGCATGAGCAGTTCTTC
abundance: -; j_gene: TRBJ1-5; v_gene: TRBV6-2/TRBV6-3; d_gene: TRBD1; CDR3aa: CASSRTGVKNQPQHF; CDR3nt: TGTGCCAGCAGTCGGACAGGGGTTAAGAATCAGCCCCAGCATTTT